This entry lists 26 T cell receptor beta chains sequenced from one sample in a study of cytomegalovirus exposure and HLA in healthy donors. Profiled with immunoSEQ multiplex PCR; TCRdb holds only in-frame clones, not every one. The data show approximately 160,000 clones, about 86% seen once. The sample was PBMCs. All receptors derive from a woman under 40 in good health and CMV-seronegative.

The chain is built from TRBV4-2 and TRBJ1-1; D gene unclear. CDR3 length equals 15 residues. Germline values: CDR1 LGHNA, CDR2 YNFKEQ. Trimming removed 2 bases from V and 1 base from J, with 11 bases in between. In nucleotides, the CDR3 is TGTGCCAGCAGCCAAACCACCCGACAGAACACTGAAGCTTTCTTT. This sequence encodes CASSQTTRQNTEAFF.

This chain links TRBV7-6 with TRBJ2-5; D ambiguous. The CDR3 consists of 13 residues. Trimming pared 1 base from V and 1 base from J, leaving 4 bases between. CDR1 and CDR2 from the germline V gene are SGHVS and FNYEAQ. CDR3 sequence reads: CASSLEVQETQYF. The DNA for the CDR3 is TGTGCCAGCAGCTTAGAAGTCCAAGAGACCCAGTACTTC.

The rearrangement links TRBV28 to TRBJ2-2; 12 bases match TRBD1. CDR1 is MDHEN, CDR2 SYDVKM, per germline. V dropped 5 bases and J dropped 4; count of bases not matched to a gene: 5. The CDR3 extends over 16 amino acids. The CDR3: CASSRRDRGLTGELFF. CDR3 nucleotides: TGTGCCAGCAGTCGGAGGGACAGGGGGCTCACCGGGGAGCTGTTTTTT.

The chain has TRBV6-5 and TRBJ1-6; tentative D call: TRBD1 (5 bases). The CDR3 extends over 15 amino acids. V was trimmed by 4 bases and J by 7 bases, leaving 14 bases between them. Germline CDR1 is MNHEY and CDR2 is SVGAGI. The CDR3 sequence is CASSSYPWGNSPLHF. The CDR3 region has the DNA TGTGCCAGCAGTTCTTATCCTTGGGGCAATTCACCCCTCCACTTT.

The chain employs TRBV5-1 and TRBJ2-3; the match to TRBD2 covers 14 bases. The trim removed 5 bases at V and 2 bases at J, leaving 16 bases unmatched. Germline V gene data show CDR1 as SGHRS and CDR2 as YFSETQ. This CDR3 region has 20 residues. CDR3 residues: CASRGVSGTSGRKPTDTQYF. CDR3 coding DNA: TGCGCCAGCAGAGGTGTTTCCGGGACTAGCGGGAGAAAACCCACAGATACGCAGTATTTT. The variable domain in full, completed from reference TRBV5-1 and TRBJ2-3, reads KAGVTQTPRYLIKTRGQQVTLSCSPISGHRSVSWYQQTPGQGLQFLFEYFSETQRNKGNFPGRFSGRQFSNSRSEMNVSTLELGDSALYLCASRGVSGTSGRKPTDTQYFGPGTRLTVL.

This chain links TRBV4-2 with TRBJ1-1, with a weak D call TRBD1 (6 bases). Germline CDR1 is LGHNA and CDR2 is YNFKEQ. V shed 3 bases and J shed 7 bases, with 9 bases lying between them. This CDR3 is built from 12 residues. CDR3 amino acids: CASSQETGEAFF. As DNA, the CDR3 is TGTGCCAGCAGCCAGGAGACAGGTGAAGCTTTCTTT.

The rearrangement uses TRBV5-1 and TRBJ2-5; D is ambiguous. Germline-derived CDR1 and CDR2 are SGHRS and YFSETQ. V shed 0 bases and J shed 6 bases, with 0 bases lying between them. This CDR3 region has 10 residues. The DNA for the CDR3 is TGCGCCAGCAGCTTGGAGACCCAGTACTTC. Protein: CASSLETQYF.

This chain links TRBV28 with TRBJ2-1; D uncertain. The germline CDR1 and CDR2 sequences are MDHEN and SYDVKM. The V gene lost 7 bases and the J gene lost 3 bases, with 19 bases spanning the gap. This CDR3 spans 16 amino acids. The CDR3 coding sequence is TGTGCCAGCACCTCGAGCAGAGAAGAACACTACAATGAGCAGTTCTTC. Its translation: CASTSSREEHYNEQFF.

V usage is TRBV5-1 and J usage is TRBJ1-2; 10 nucleotides agree with TRBD1. Germline lookup yields CDR1 SGHRS and CDR2 YFSETQ. The V segment lost 0 bases and the J segment 8 bases; nucleotides outside the gene matches: 7. CDR3 length equals 15 residues. The CDR3 is CASSLDGTGAGGYTF. CDR3 nucleotides: TGCGCCAGCAGCTTGGACGGGACAGGGGCGGGCGGCTACACCTTC.

This clone was recorded once. This sequence joins TRBV7-8 and TRBJ2-2, with a tentative D call TRBD1 (5 bases). This CDR3 spans 15 amino acids. Trimming removed 4 bases from V and 4 bases from J, with 13 bases in between. CDR1 and CDR2 from the germline V gene are SGHVS and FQNEAQ. The CDR3 loop reads CASSSRQGVTGELFF. In nucleotides, the CDR3 is TGTGCCAGCAGCTCACGTCAGGGTGTCACCGGGGAGCTGTTTTTT.

This chain links TRBV18 with TRBJ2-4; possibly TRBD1 for D (6 bases). CDR1 KGHSH and CDR2 LQKENI come from the germline V gene. The V end lost 1 base, the J end lost 0 bases, and 13 bases lay between the germline ends. CDR3 length: 17 amino acids. CDR3 amino acids: CASSPQGSGVAKNIQYF. The CDR3 DNA is TGTGCCAGCTCACCACAGGGGTCAGGGGTAGCCAAAAACATTCAGTACTTC.

The genes are TRBV4-1 and TRBJ1-1; TRBD1 aligns across 8 bases. Germline CDR1 reads MGHRA; CDR2 reads YSYEKL. CDR3 length equals 15 residues. V lost 0 bases to trimming and J lost 2 bases; unmatched junction nucleotides: 2. The CDR3 region has the DNA TGCGCCAGCAGCCAAGAAGACAGGGGAAACACTGAAGCTTTCTTT. Translated: CASSQEDRGNTEAFF.

This chain joins TRBV28 and TRBJ2-7; D may be TRBD1 (6 bases). The CDR3 has 14 amino acids. In germline, CDR1 is MDHEN, CDR2 SYDVKM. V gave up 6 bases and J gave up 1 base, with 13 bases separating them. This CDR3 is CASSLTGTSYEQYF. The CDR3, as DNA: TGTGCCAGCAGCTTGACAGGTACATCCTACGAGCAGTACTTC.

The chain has TRBV7-6 and TRBJ1-4, with a tentative D call TRBD1 (5 bases). CDR1 and CDR2 (germline): SGHVS, FNYEAQ. The V end was cut by 6 bases, the J end by 10 bases, with 21 bases between. CDR3 length: 15 residues. CDR3: CASSPAAGRFRKLFF. For the CDR3, the DNA is TGTGCCAGCAGTCCGGCGGCGGGGCGGTTTAGAAAACTGTTTTTT.

The rearrangement links TRBV6-5 to TRBJ2-3; D is uncertain. The CDR3 spans 15 residues. Trimming took off 6 bases at V and 1 base at J, with 14 bases between the two ends. Germline assignment: CDR1 MNHEY and CDR2 SVGAGI. CDR3 coding DNA: TGTGCCAGCAGACGGGTCGGTGTTGGCACAGATACGCAGTATTTT. As protein: CASRRVGVGTDTQYF.

The chain recombines TRBV5-1 with TRBJ2-7; TRBD2 might be the D (6 bases). The CDR3 has 15 amino acids. The V and J ends lost 0 bases and 1 base respectively, with 11 bases between them. Germline CDR1 SGHRS, CDR2 YFSETQ. CDR3: CASSLDTGVSYEQYF. DNA of the CDR3: TGCGCCAGCAGCTTGGATACGGGGGTGTCCTACGAGCAGTACTTC.

This sequence joins TRBV28 and TRBJ1-2; TRBD1 agrees at 7 bases. This CDR3 contains 13 residues. Germline CDR1 reads MDHEN; CDR2 reads SYDVKM. J was trimmed by 5 bases and V by 6 bases; bases with no gene match: 6. The CDR3 loop is CASSRDSLYGYTF. CDR3 nucleotides: TGTGCCAGCAGCCGGGACAGCCTTTATGGCTACACCTTC.

The chain employs TRBV5-1 and TRBJ1-2; 8 bases agree with TRBD1. Germline V CDR1 and CDR2: SGHRS, YFSETQ. There are 14 residues in the CDR3. V lost 4 bases, J lost 6 bases, and 8 bases stayed unmatched. The CDR3 DNA sequence: TGCGCCAGCAGCCCGAGACAGGGGAAGGATGGCTACACCTTC. This sequence encodes CASSPRQGKDGYTF. Full variable domain (outside the CDR3, taken from reference TRBV5-1 and TRBJ1-2): KAGVTQTPRYLIKTRGQQVTLSCSPISGHRSVSWYQQTPGQGLQFLFEYFSETQRNKGNFPGRFSGRQFSNSRSEMNVSTLELGDSALYLCASSPRQGKDGYTFGSGTRLTVV.

This chain links TRBV7-8 with TRBJ1-1; unclear D gene. The CDR3 contains 13 residues. Trimming took off 5 bases at V and 0 bases at J, with 7 bases between the two ends. Germline V gene data show CDR1 as SGHVS and CDR2 as FQNEAQ. CDR3 sequence: CASSPRLNTEAFF. CDR3 bases: TGTGCCAGCAGCCCTCGACTGAACACTGAAGCTTTCTTT.

V is TRBV5-1 and J is TRBJ1-2, with unresolved D. CDR3 length equals 14 residues. CDR1 and CDR2 from the germline V gene are SGHRS and YFSETQ. V lost 0 bases, J lost 1 base, and 7 bases lay in between. CDR3: CASSLGDYNYGYTF. The CDR3 region has the DNA TGCGCCAGCAGCTTGGGGGATTATAACTATGGCTACACCTTC.

This sequence joins TRBV4-2 and TRBJ2-7; no firm D call. V was cut by 1 base and J by 3 bases, with 13 bases left in between. The germline CDR1 and CDR2 sequences are LGHNA and YNFKEQ. The CDR3 runs 15 residues. CDR3 in DNA: TGTGCCAGCAGCCAAGTCGAGTCGGACGGCTACGAGCAGTACTTC. As protein: CASSQVESDGYEQYF.

The V call is TRBV6-4, the J call TRBJ2-2; 10 positions agree with TRBD2. This CDR3 contains 16 residues. The trim removed 5 bases at V and 6 bases at J, leaving 9 bases unmatched. Germline-derived CDR1 and CDR2 are MRHNA and SNTAGT. The CDR3 DNA follows: TGTGCCAGCAGTCAACAAAGCGGGAGGGCGCCCGGGGAGCTGTTTTTT. Encoded protein: CASSQQSGRAPGELFF.

The CDR3, as DNA: TGTGCCAGCAGTTACAGGGGGTCCGGGGAGCTGTTTTTT. Translation: CASSYRGSGELFF. The genes are TRBV6-5 and TRBJ2-2; D is possibly TRBD1 (6 bases). Per the germline V gene, CDR1 is MNHEY and CDR2 is SVGAGI. The CDR3 covers 13 residues. Trimming cost V 2 bases and J 6 bases, with 7 bases left between them.

The chain recombines TRBV7-6 with TRBJ1-3; D remains unclear. Germline V lookup: CDR1 SGHVS, CDR2 FNYEAQ. With 4 bases removed from V and 4 bases from J, the gap between germline ends came to 14 bases. The CDR3 runs 15 residues. CDR3 sequence reads: CASSSAVGYGNTIYF. DNA for the CDR3: TGTGCCAGCAGCTCAGCTGTGGGGTACGGAAACACCATATATTTT.

The chain carries TRBV28 and TRBJ1-5, with a weak D call TRBD1 (5 bases). The V gene lost 2 bases and the J gene lost 8 bases, with 10 bases spanning the gap. Germline CDR1 is MDHEN and CDR2 is SYDVKM. This CDR3 comprises 13 residues. CDR3 nucleotides: TGTGCCAGCAGTTTAAGGGGACTGGAGCCCCAGCATTTT. Translation gives CASSLRGLEPQHF.

V gene TRBV7-6 combines with J gene TRBJ2-7; no clear D gene. CDR3 length equals 14 residues. Germline CDR1 is SGHVS and CDR2 is FNYEAQ. V lost 5 bases and J 7 bases, leaving 18 bases between the germline ends. CDR3 amino acids: CASSPQTGFGEQYF. CDR3 DNA sequence: TGTGCCAGCAGCCCCCAGACCGGATTTGGGGAGCAGTACTTC. Full variable domain (remainder filled in from reference TRBV7-6 and TRBJ2-7): GAGVSQSPRYKVTKRGQDVALRCDPISGHVSLYWYRQALGQGPEFLTYFNYEAQQDKSGLPNDRFSAERPEGSISTLTIQRTEQRDSAMYRCASSPQTGFGEQYFGPGTRLTVT.